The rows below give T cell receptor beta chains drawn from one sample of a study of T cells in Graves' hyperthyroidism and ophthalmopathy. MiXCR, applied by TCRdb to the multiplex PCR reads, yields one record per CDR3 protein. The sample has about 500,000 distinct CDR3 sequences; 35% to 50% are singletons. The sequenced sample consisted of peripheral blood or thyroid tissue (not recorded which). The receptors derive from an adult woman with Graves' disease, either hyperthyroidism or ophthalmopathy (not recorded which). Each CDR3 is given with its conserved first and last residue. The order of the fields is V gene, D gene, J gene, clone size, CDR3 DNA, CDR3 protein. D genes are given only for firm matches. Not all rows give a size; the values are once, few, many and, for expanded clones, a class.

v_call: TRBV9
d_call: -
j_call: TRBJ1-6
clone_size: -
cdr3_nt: TGTGCCAGCGGTCGCGACAGTAATTCACCCCTCCACTTT
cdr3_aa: CASGRDSNSPLHF

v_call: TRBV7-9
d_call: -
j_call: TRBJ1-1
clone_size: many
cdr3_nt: TGTGCCAGCAGCTCGACAGGGAACACTGAAGCTTTCTTT
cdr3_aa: CASSSTGNTEAFF

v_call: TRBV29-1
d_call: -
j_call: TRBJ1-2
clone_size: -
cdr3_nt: TGCAGCGTTGGCTGGGGTTGGGGCTACACCTTC
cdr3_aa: CSVGWGWGYTF

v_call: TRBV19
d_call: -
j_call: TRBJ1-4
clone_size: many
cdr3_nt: TGTGCCAGTAGTCCAGGGCAGCTTGCAACTAATGAAAAACTGTTTTTT
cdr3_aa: CASSPGQLATNEKLFF

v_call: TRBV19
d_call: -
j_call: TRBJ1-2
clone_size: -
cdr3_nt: TGTGCTAGTTCTGCAGGAGTTAACTATGGCTACACCTTC
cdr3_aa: CASSAGVNYGYTF

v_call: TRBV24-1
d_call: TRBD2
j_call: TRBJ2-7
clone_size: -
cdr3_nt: TGTGCCACCAGTGATGCAGCGGGAGGTCACGAGCAGTACTTC
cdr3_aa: CATSDAAGGHEQYF

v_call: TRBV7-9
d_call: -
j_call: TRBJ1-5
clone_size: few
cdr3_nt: TGTGCCAGCAGCTCTTCGCGGGGGGTTACCAATCAGCCCCAGCATTTT
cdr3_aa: CASSSSRGVTNQPQHF

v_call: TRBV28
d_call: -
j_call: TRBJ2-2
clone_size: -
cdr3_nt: TGTGCCACCCTGATGGCAGGGGTGACCGGGGAGCTGTTTTTT
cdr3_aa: CATLMAGVTGELFF

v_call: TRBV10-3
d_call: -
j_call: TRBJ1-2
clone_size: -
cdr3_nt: TGTGCCATCAGGGCAGGACAGAGAGGGGGCTATGGCTACACCTTC
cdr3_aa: CAIRAGQRGGYGYTF

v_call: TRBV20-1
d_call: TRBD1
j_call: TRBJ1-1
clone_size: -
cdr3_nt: TGCAGTGCTGCGAAGGACAGGAACCTAGAGGCTTTCTTT
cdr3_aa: CSAAKDRNLEAFF

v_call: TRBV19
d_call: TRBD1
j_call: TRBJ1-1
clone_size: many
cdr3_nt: TGTGCCAGTACCGAGACAGGGACGAACACTGAAGCTTTCTTT
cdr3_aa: CASTETGTNTEAFF

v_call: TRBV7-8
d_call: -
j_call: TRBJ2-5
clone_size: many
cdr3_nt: TGTGCCAGCAGCGATAGTCAGGAGACCCAGTACTTC
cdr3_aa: CASSDSQETQYF

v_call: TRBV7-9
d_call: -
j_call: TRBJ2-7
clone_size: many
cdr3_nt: TGTGCCAGCAGCTTAGTTGGGACCAACTACGAGCAGTACTTC
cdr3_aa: CASSLVGTNYEQYF

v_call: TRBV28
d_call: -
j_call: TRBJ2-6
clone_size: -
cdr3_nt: TGTGCCAGCAGTCTCTTAGGGCCCTACGTCCTGACTTTC
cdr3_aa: CASSLLGPYVLTF

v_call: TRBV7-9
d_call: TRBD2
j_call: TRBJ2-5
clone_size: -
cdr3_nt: TGTGCCAGCAGCTTTTCGACTAGCGGGGCCCAGTACTTC
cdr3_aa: CASSFSTSGAQYF

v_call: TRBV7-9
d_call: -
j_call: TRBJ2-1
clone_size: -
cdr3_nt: TGTGCCAGCAGCTCAACCAGGGGACCGCAGTTCTTC
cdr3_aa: CASSSTRGPQFF

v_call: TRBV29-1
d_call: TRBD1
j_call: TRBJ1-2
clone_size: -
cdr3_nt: TGCAGCGTTGAAGAAGTTCCGAGGGGGCGAAATGTCCCCTATGGCTACACCTTC
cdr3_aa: CSVEEVPRGRNVPYGYTF